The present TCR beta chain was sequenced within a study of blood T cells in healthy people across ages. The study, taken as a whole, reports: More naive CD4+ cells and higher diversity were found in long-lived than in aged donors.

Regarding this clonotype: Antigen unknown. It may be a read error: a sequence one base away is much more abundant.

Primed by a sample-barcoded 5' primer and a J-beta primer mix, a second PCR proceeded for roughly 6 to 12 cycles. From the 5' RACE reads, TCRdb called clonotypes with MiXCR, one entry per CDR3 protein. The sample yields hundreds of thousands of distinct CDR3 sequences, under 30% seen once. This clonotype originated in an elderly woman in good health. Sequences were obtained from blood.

The DNA of the CDR3 is TGCGCCAGCAGCTTAGAAGGGTGTGCTGAAAAACTGTTTTTT. Protein product: CASSLEGCAEKLFF. The chain employs TRBV5-1 and TRBJ1-4, with unresolved D. The CDR3 loop spans 14 amino acids. The V gene's germline CDR1 is SGHRS and CDR2 YFSETQ. V was pared by 2 bases and J by 7 bases, with 12 bases between.